This paragraph covers one T cell receptor beta chain sequence. This CDR3 comprises 17 residues. The V segment lost 6 bases and the J segment 4 bases; nucleotides outside the gene matches: 7. The germline V gene encodes CDR1 SGHTA and CDR2 FQGNSA. This entry belongs to a study of blood T cell repertoires in COVID-19. About the study: In each case, the material was cDNA or gDNA derived from T cells, B-cell-depleted T cells, or PBMCs.

Data came from immunoSEQ multiplex PCR; TCRdb stores just in-frame clones and leaves some out. The data show roughly 90,000 clones, with around 81% seen just once and about 3.4% held by the top ten. The rearrangement joins TRBV7-2 to TRBJ1-6; 12 nucleotides align to TRBD1. The origin of this receptor is a man aged 45-65 years with acute or convalescent COVID-19. Source material: peripheral blood. The CDR3 DNA follows: TGTGCCAGCAGTGCCGGGACAGGGGGCTCGTATAATTCACCCCTCCACTTT. This gives the protein CASSAGTGGSYNSPLHF.